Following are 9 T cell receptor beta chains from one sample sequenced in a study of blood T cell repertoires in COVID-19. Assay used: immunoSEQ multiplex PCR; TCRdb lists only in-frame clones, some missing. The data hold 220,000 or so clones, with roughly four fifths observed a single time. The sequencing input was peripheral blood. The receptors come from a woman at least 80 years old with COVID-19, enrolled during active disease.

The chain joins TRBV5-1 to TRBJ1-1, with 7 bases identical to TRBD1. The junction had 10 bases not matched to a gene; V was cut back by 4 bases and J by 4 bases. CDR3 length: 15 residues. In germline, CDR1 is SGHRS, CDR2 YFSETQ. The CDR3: CASSPLGAGGTEAFF. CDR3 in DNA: TGCGCCAGCAGCCCCTTGGGGGCAGGGGGCACTGAAGCTTTCTTT. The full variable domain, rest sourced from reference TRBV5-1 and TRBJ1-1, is KAGVTQTPRYLIKTRGQQVTLSCSPISGHRSVSWYQQTPGQGLQFLFEYFSETQRNKGNFPGRFSGRQFSNSRSEMNVSTLELGDSALYLCASSPLGAGGTEAFFGQGTRLTVV.

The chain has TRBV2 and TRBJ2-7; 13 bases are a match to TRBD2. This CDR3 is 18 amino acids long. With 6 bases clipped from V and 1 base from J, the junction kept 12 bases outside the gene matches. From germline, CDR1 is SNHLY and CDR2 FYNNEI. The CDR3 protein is CASSPPSGLAGFSYEQYF. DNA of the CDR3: TGTGCCAGCAGCCCACCTTCGGGACTAGCGGGATTTTCCTACGAGCAGTACTTC.

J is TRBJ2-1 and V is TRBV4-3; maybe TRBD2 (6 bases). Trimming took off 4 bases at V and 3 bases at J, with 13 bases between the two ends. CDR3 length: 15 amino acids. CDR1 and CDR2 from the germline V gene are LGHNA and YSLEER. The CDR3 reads CASSRERTIYNEQFF. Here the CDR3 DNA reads TGCGCCAGCAGCCGAGAAAGGACTATCTACAATGAGCAGTTCTTC.

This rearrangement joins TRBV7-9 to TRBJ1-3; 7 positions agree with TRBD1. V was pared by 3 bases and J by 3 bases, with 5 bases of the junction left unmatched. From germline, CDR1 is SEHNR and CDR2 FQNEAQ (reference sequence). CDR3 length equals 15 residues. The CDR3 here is CASSLTGTVGNTIYF. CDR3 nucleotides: TGTGCCAGCAGCTTGACCGGGACAGTTGGAAACACCATATATTTT.

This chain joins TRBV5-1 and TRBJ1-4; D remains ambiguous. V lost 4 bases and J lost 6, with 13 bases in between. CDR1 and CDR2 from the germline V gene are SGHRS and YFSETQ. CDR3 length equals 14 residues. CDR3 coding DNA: TGCGCCAGCAGCATTATGCCGGGGTATGAAAAACTGTTTTTT. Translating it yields CASSIMPGYEKLFF.

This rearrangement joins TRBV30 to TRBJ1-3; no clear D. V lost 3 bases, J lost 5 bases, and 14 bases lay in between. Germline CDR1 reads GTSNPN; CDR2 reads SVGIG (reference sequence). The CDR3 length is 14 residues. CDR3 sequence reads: CAWRHPVLRNTIYF. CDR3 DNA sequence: TGTGCCTGGAGACATCCAGTGCTTCGAAACACCATATATTTT.

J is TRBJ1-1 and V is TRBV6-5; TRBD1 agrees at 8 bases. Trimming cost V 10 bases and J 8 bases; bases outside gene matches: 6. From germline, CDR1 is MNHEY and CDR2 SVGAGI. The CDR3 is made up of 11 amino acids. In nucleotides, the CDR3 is TGTGCCACCTCGACAGGGGCCGAAGCTTTCTTT. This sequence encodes CATSTGAEAFF.

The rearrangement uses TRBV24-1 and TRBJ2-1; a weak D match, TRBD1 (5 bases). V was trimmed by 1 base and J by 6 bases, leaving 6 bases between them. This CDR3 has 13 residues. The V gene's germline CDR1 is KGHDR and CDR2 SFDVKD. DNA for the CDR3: TGTGCCACCAGTGATTTAGACAGCAATGAGCAGTTCTTC. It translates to CATSDLDSNEQFF.

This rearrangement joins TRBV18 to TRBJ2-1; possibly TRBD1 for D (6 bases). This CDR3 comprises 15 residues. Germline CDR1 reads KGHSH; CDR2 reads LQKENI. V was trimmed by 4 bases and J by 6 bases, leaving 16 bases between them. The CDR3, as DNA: TGTGCCAGCTCACTACCGGGACAAGCTGGCAATGAGCAGTTCTTC. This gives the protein CASSLPGQAGNEQFF.